Presented here are 22 T cell receptor beta chains from one specimen sequenced in a study of cytomegalovirus exposure and HLA in healthy donors. PCR was performed using 60 Vbeta and 13 Jbeta primers. The method was immunoSEQ multiplex PCR; TCRdb's version includes in-frame clones alone and lacks a portion of them. The sample has about 140,000 clones, roughly 74% seen once; the top ten hold around 3.4%. The sample was PBMCs. The receptor set was obtained from a man in his forties in good health and CMV-seronegative.

This chain uses TRBV7-6 with TRBJ2-1; D possibly corresponds to TRBD2 (5 bases). The CDR3 runs 12 residues. Trimming left V 1 base short and J 10 bases short, with 8 bases between. Germline V CDR1 and CDR2: SGHVS, FNYEAQ. The CDR3 DNA reads TGTGCCAGCAGCTTAGGAGGGTGGGAGCAGTTCTTC. Encoded protein: CASSLGGWEQFF.

This clone was counted only a few times. The V call is TRBV5-4, the J call TRBJ1-1; no clear D gene. The V gene's germline CDR1 is SGHNT and CDR2 YYREEE (reference sequence). Deletions cut 4 bases from V and 7 bases from J, with 11 bases between. This CDR3 is built from 12 residues. DNA for the CDR3: TGTGCCAGCAGCGCCGGGAGAGGTGAAGCTTTCTTT. This encodes CASSAGRGEAFF.

The V gene is TRBV20-1, the J gene TRBJ1-1, with D perhaps matching TRBD1 (5 bases). CDR1 DFQATT and CDR2 SNEGSKA come from the germline V gene (reference sequence). V lost 3 bases and J lost 8, with 10 bases in between. The length of the CDR3 is 11 residues. CDR3 nucleotides: TGCAGTGCTAGCCCCTCAGGGGAAGCTTTCTTT. This sequence encodes CSASPSGEAFF.

This clone showed up just a few times. The chain recombines TRBV15 with TRBJ2-3; D call uncertain. From germline, CDR1 is LNHNV and CDR2 YYDKDF (reference sequence). The V and J ends lost 10 bases and 6 bases respectively, with 11 bases between them. The CDR3 sequence is 11 residues long. The CDR3 coding sequence is TGTGCCATCCCAATGAGGGATACGCAGTATTTT. Translating it yields CAIPMRDTQYF.

In the case of this clone: A far larger clone lies a single base away; this is likely a read error. Other DNA sequences of this sample code for an identical CDR3. The chain carries TRBV7-3 and TRBJ2-1, with 9 bases that match TRBD1. Germline V gene data show CDR1 as SGHTA and CDR2 as FQGTGA. This CDR3 has 15 residues. The junction had 0 bases not matched to a gene; V was cut back by 2 bases and J by 1 base. Here the CDR3 reads CASSLGQGSYNEQFF. CDR3 nucleotide sequence: TGTGCCAGCAGCTTAGGACAGGGGTCCTACAATGAGCAGTTCTTC.

The rearrangement uses TRBV7-2 and TRBJ2-7; 8 bases align to TRBD1. Germline V gives CDR1 SGHTA, CDR2 FQGNSA. This CDR3 has 14 amino acids. V trimming: 7 bases; J trimming: 5 bases; junction bases outside the gene matches: 10. CDR3 sequence (DNA): TGTGCCAGCACCAAGACAGGGGTTCTGGACGAGCAGTACTTC. Its protein product is CASTKTGVLDEQYF.

Worth noting for this clone: A read error may account for a junction end that differs from germline. CDR3 sequence (DNA): TGTGCCAGCAGCTTTCTACCGGGACAGGGAGGCAACCAGCCCCAGCATTTT. Its protein is CASSFLPGQGGNQPQHF. This chain connects TRBV4-2 to TRBJ1-5; 9 bases line up with TRBD1. Germline CDR1 LGHNA, CDR2 YNFKEQ. The CDR3 length is 17 residues.

This rearrangement joins TRBV5-4 to TRBJ1-1, with 7 bases identical to TRBD1. Trimming took 2 bases from V and 3 from J; bases not matched to a gene: 4. Germline V CDR1 and CDR2: SGHNT, YYREEE (reference sequence). This CDR3 is built from 14 residues. The CDR3 sequence: CASSLITGDTEAFF. CDR3 nucleotide sequence: TGTGCCAGCAGCTTAATAACAGGGGACACTGAAGCTTTCTTT.

The chain combines TRBV4-1 with TRBJ2-7; tentatively, D is TRBD2 (7 bases). Germline V lookup: CDR1 MGHRA, CDR2 YSYEKL. V lost 0 bases, J lost 2 bases, and 14 bases lay in between. This CDR3 has 16 residues. CDR3 region: CASSQEVRGATYEQYF. CDR3 nucleotide sequence: TGCGCCAGCAGCCAAGAAGTTCGGGGGGCGACCTACGAGCAGTACTTC.

The gene calls are TRBV2 and TRBJ1-5; 7 bases map to TRBD1. Per germline, CDR1 SNHLY and CDR2 FYNNEI. The CDR3 totals 15 residues. The ends lost 5 bases at V and 4 bases at J; junction bases unmatched: 8. The CDR3 reads CASSRGPGGNQPQHF. The CDR3 nucleotides read TGTGCCAGCAGTCGAGGTCCAGGGGGTAATCAGCCCCAGCATTTT.

The genes are TRBV27 and TRBJ1-1, with D maybe TRBD1 (5 bases). Germline CDR1 is MNHEY and CDR2 is SMNVEV (reference sequence). The CDR3 covers 14 residues. V was pared by 2 bases and J by 0 bases, with 7 bases between. The CDR3 is CASSLRGLNTEAFF. The CDR3 nucleotides read TGTGCCAGCAGTTTACGGGGGTTGAACACTGAAGCTTTCTTT.

This clone was counted a single time. This rearrangement joins TRBV11-3 to TRBJ2-5, with 7 bases that match TRBD1. J was trimmed by 2 bases and V by 5 bases; bases with no gene match: 8. Per germline, CDR1 SGHNT and CDR2 YENEEA. There are 15 residues in the CDR3. Written as DNA, the CDR3 is TGTGCCAGCAGCCTTTCTGCGGACAGGCAAGAGACCCAGTACTTC. Translated, it gives CASSLSADRQETQYF. The entire variable domain, with the rest obtained from reference TRBV11-3 and TRBJ2-5, is as follows: EAGVVQSPRYKIIEKKQPVAFWCNPISGHNTLYWYLQNLGQGPELLIRYENEEAVDDSQLPKDRFSAERLKGVDSTLKIQPAELGDSAVYLCASSLSADRQETQYFGPGTRLLVL.

The rearrangement uses TRBV2 and TRBJ2-5, with TRBD2 matching over 12 bases. CDR3 length equals 14 residues. CDR1 is SNHLY, CDR2 FYNNEI, per germline. The J segment lost 5 bases and the V segment lost 6 bases, leaving 4 bases of the junction unmatched. In DNA form, the CDR3 reads TGTGCCAGCAGACCCGGGACTAGCGGGGAGACCCAGTACTTC. It encodes CASRPGTSGETQYF.

The CDR3 region has the DNA TGCAGCGTTCCCCCGGGGATGACGGACAGGGGGCTTGGCACTGAAGCTTTCTTT. It codes for CSVPPGMTDRGLGTEAFF. The chain is built from TRBV29-1 and TRBJ1-1; 11 positions agree with TRBD1. The V gene's germline CDR1 is SQVTM and CDR2 ANQGSEA. Losses at the gene ends were 5 bases for V and 4 bases for J; bases not matched to a gene: 18. This CDR3 has 18 residues. The whole variable domain, remainder taken from reference TRBV29-1 and TRBJ1-1, is SAVISQKPSRDICQRGTSLTIQCQVDSQVTMMFWYRQQPGQSLTLIATANQGSEATYESGFVIDKFPISRPNLTFSTLTVSNMSPEDSSIYLCSVPPGMTDRGLGTEAFFGQGTRLTVV.

The chain links TRBV5-4 to TRBJ2-5; 13 nucleotides align to TRBD2. CDR3 length: 17 residues. Unmatched junction bases numbered 8, after V lost 4 bases and J lost 2 bases. Germline V gene data show CDR1 as SGHNT and CDR2 as YYREEE (reference sequence). CDR3 nucleotides: TGTGCCAGCAGCCGACTAGCGGGGGGTTTGAGGCAAGAGACCCAGTACTTC. This sequence encodes CASSRLAGGLRQETQYF. The full variable domain, its missing parts supplied by reference TRBV5-4 and TRBJ2-5, is ETGVTQSPTHLIKTRGQQVTLRCSSQSGHNTVSWYQQALGQGPQFIFQYYREEENGRGNFPPRFSGLQFPNYSSELNVNALELDDSALYLCASSRLAGGLRQETQYFGPGTRLLVL.

CDR3 region: CASSLTPSGGVDNEQFF. Here the CDR3 DNA reads TGTGCCAGCAGCTTAACCCCTAGCGGGGGGGTGGACAATGAGCAGTTCTTC. The chain combines TRBV7-3 with TRBJ2-1, with 12 bases fitting TRBD2. CDR1 is SGHTA, CDR2 FQGTGA, per germline. The V and J ends lost 0 bases and 5 bases, in that order; junction bases with no gene match: 5. The CDR3 has 17 residues.

This sequence joins TRBV27 and TRBJ1-1, with 11 bases that match TRBD1. Germline V gene sequence: CDR1 MNHEY, CDR2 SMNVEV (reference sequence). Unmatched junction bases numbered 5, after V lost 1 base and J lost 7 bases. CDR3 length: 15 residues. This CDR3 is CASSLWPGTGGEAFF. CDR3 coding DNA: TGTGCCAGCAGTTTATGGCCGGGGACAGGGGGTGAAGCTTTCTTT.

This clone has just one count. The genes are TRBV7-2 and TRBJ2-5; 9 positions match TRBD2. CDR3 length: 15 residues. With 4 bases clipped from V and 11 bases from J, the junction kept 14 bases outside the gene matches. The germline V gene encodes CDR1 SGHTA and CDR2 FQGNSA. The DNA for the CDR3 is TGTGCCAGCAGCTACCGCGGGGGGGCCTCGTCTGAGCAGTACTTC. This sequence encodes CASSYRGGASSEQYF.

This clone came up once. The rearrangement uses TRBV5-1 and TRBJ1-1, with 8 bases aligning to TRBD1. This CDR3 has 18 amino acids. The V gene's germline CDR1 is SGHRS and CDR2 YFSETQ. The J segment lost 4 bases and the V segment lost 0 bases, leaving 14 bases of the junction unmatched. CDR3 sequence reads: CASSLAWGDRGAVTEAFF. In DNA form, the CDR3 reads TGCGCCAGCAGCTTGGCCTGGGGAGACAGGGGAGCAGTCACTGAAGCTTTCTTT.

Notes on this clone: At one of its ends the junction is not consistent with the germline gene, which may arise from a read error. The DNA for the CDR3 is TGTTCCAGCAGCTCCAGGGGGACCACCGGGGAGCTGTTTTTT. Translating gives CSSSSRGTTGELFF. The V gene is TRBV7-9, the J gene TRBJ2-2; 7 bases map to TRBD1. Per the germline V gene, CDR1 is SEHNR and CDR2 is FQNEAQ (reference sequence). The CDR3 consists of 14 residues.

V usage is TRBV7-9 and J usage is TRBJ1-1, with D perhaps TRBD1 (6 bases). The CDR3 is 14 amino acids. Germline V CDR1 and CDR2: SEHNR, FQNEAQ (reference sequence). The germline V and J ends were trimmed by 1 base and 1 base, with 7 bases remaining between them. The CDR3 loop reads CASSLEQGNTEAFF. The CDR3 DNA is TGTGCCAGCAGCTTAGAACAGGGGAACACTGAAGCTTTCTTT. The full variable domain, completed using reference TRBV7-9 and TRBJ1-1, is DTGVSQNPRHKITKRGQNVTFRCDPISEHNRLYWYRQTLGQGPEFLTYFQNEAQLEKSRLLSDRFSAERPKGSFSTLEIQRTEQGDSAMYLCASSLEQGNTEAFFGQGTRLTVV.

V is TRBV25-1 and J is TRBJ1-2, with D possibly TRBD1 on 5 matching bases. CDR1 is MGHDK and CDR2 is SYGVNS in the germline V gene. Deletions cut 1 base from V and 6 bases from J, with 24 bases between. The CDR3 length is 18 residues. The CDR3 reads CASSEWNVREGPRDGYTF. The CDR3 nucleotides read TGTGCCAGCAGTGAATGGAATGTCAGGGAAGGACCACGGGATGGCTACACCTTC.